Listed here are 14 T cell receptor beta chains from one sample, sequenced in a study of breast tumors, draining lymph nodes, adjacent tissues (dated by TCRdb to the mid-2010s). The method behind the library was multiplex PCR. Sequencing used an Illumina HiSeq 2000. TCRdb reanalyzed the raw reads on its own, using fastp at Q25 for trimming and MiXCR for clone calling, and kept in-frame beta chains. Here each entry gathers all rows of one CDR3 protein and keeps the most common genes and DNA. The sample contains some 230,000 distinct CDR3 sequences, 30% to 35% of them found a single time. The top ten constitute under 4.5% of the sample. The axillary draining lymph nodes of breast cancer patients were the source of the lymph node samples. The specimen was axillary lymph node tissue. The receptors derive from a female donor with breast cancer. Some clones in this sample may be carry-over from other donors' samples.

With regard to this clonotype: Likely a read error: the CDR3 ends without its conserved phenylalanine or tryptophan. The DNA is omitted, as the CDR3 cannot be located on it reliably, and the CDR3 follows TCRdb's listing. This chain uses TRBV7-3 with TRBJ1-4. The V gene's germline CDR1 is SGHTA and CDR2 FQGTGA. The CDR3 is 13 residues long, counting both termini. The chain's CDR3 is CASNIQGLSGYTT.

This clonotype was counted many times. The chain has TRBV5-6 and TRBJ2-5; 13 bases line up with TRBD2. The CDR3 has 18 amino acids. Germline V gene sequence: CDR1 SGHDT, CDR2 YYEEEE. V was clipped by 3 bases and J by 2 bases; unmatched bases: 10. CDR3 nucleotides: TGTGCCAGCAGCTATTCGGTAGGGACTAGCGGGAAACAAGAGACCCAGTACTTC. Translated: CASSYSVGTSGKQETQYF.

This clonotype came up many times. This chain links TRBV24-1 with TRBJ2-3; 8 bases are a match to TRBD1. Looked up from germline, CDR1 is KGHDR and CDR2 is SFDVKD. The CDR3 length is 20 residues. J lost 5 bases, V lost 7 bases, and 25 bases had no gene match. The CDR3 region is CATSENIRDRFTSSKDTQYF. The DNA for the CDR3 is TGTGCCACCAGCGAAAATATCCGGGACAGGTTCACATCTTCCAAAGATACGCAGTATTTT.

In this sample, this clonotype turned up many times. V usage is TRBV12-3 or TRBV12-4 and J usage is TRBJ2-1, with 12 bases lining up with TRBD2. This CDR3 is 16 amino acids long. Trimming at V came to 7 bases and at J to 4 bases, leaving 8 bases not matched to a gene. The CDR3 protein is CASTIGLAGNYNEQFF. The CDR3 DNA reads TGTGCCAGCACCATCGGACTAGCGGGGAATTACAATGAGCAGTTCTTC.

The sample holds many counts of this clonotype. The chain carries TRBV14 and TRBJ2-5; D ambiguous. Trimming removed 1 base at V and 1 base at J, with 7 bases between. CDR1 SGHDN and CDR2 FVKESK come from the germline V gene. This CDR3 has 14 residues. The CDR3 DNA is TGTGCCAGCAGCCAAGTTACGTTCCAAGAGACCCAGTACTTC. Amino acids: CASSQVTFQETQYF.

This clonotype was seen more than once but under ten times. The chain employs TRBV5-6 and TRBJ2-1; D is ambiguous. V shed 2 bases and J shed 7 bases, with 13 bases lying between them. CDR3 size: 14 residues. Germline assignment: CDR1 SGHDT and CDR2 YYEEEE. The CDR3 bases are TGTGCCAGCAGCTTCGTACAGAGAGTAAATGAGCAGTTCTTC. Translated, it gives CASSFVQRVNEQFF.

The gene calls are TRBV7-3 and TRBJ1-6; 14 nucleotides agree with TRBD2. The DNA matches TRBJ2-1 better at its end, which makes the J call doubtful. The CDR3 is made up of 14 amino acids. The germline gives CDR1 SGHTA, CDR2 FQGTGA. CDR3 region: CASSLGTSGGEQFF. The DNA of the CDR3 is TGTGCCAGCAGCTTAGGGACTAGCGGGGGTGAGCAGTTCTTC.

This clonotype was recorded many times. The V gene is TRBV7-2, the J gene TRBJ1-2, with a tentative D call TRBD1 (5 bases). CDR3 length equals 14 residues. CDR1 and CDR2 (germline): SGHTA, FQGNSA. V was trimmed by 1 base and J by 4 bases, leaving 10 bases between them. In DNA, the CDR3 is TGTGCCAGCAGCTTAGGACAGCTAATCTATGGCTACACCTTC. Protein product: CASSLGQLIYGYTF.

This clonotype was counted between two and nine times. V gene TRBV3-1 combines with J gene TRBJ2-7; 9 bases fit TRBD1. Germline-derived CDR1 and CDR2 are LGHDT and YNNKEL (reference sequence). The J segment lost 0 bases and the V segment lost 4 bases, leaving 1 base of the junction unmatched. CDR3 length equals 14 residues. CDR3 loop: CASSRTGASYEQYF. CDR3 bases: TGTGCCAGCAGCCGGACAGGGGCCTCCTACGAGCAGTACTTC.

Only a few counts were recorded for this clonotype. This may be a read error, as it is one base from a much larger clone. The chain links TRBV20-1 to TRBJ2-6; no firm D call. Germline V gene sequence: CDR1 DFQATT, CDR2 SNEGSKA (reference sequence). The CDR3 consists of 14 residues. Trimming left V 1 base short and J 4 bases short, with 8 bases between. CDR3 nucleotide sequence: TGCAGTGCTAGAGGCAGGTCGGGGGCCAACGTCCTGACTTTC. Its protein product is CSARGRSGANVLTF.

The chain recombines TRBV20-1 with TRBJ1-4; D is perhaps TRBD1 (5 bases). Per the germline V gene, CDR1 is DFQATT and CDR2 is SNEGSKA (reference sequence). The V end lost 5 bases, the J end lost 4 bases, and 17 bases lay between the germline ends. CDR3 length: 15 amino acids. The CDR3, as DNA: TGCAGTGCTCCCCGAACACGGGGGAATAATGAAAAACTGTTTTTT. It codes for CSAPRTRGNNEKLFF.

The V gene is TRBV19, the J gene TRBJ2-3, with D possibly TRBD2 on 6 matching bases. The CDR3 is 15 amino acids. V was shortened by 5 bases and J by 0 bases, with 12 bases between the two germline ends. CDR1 and CDR2 from the germline V gene are LNHDA and SQIVND (reference sequence). The CDR3 protein is CASSDSGTSTDTQYF. The CDR3 DNA is TGTGCCAGTAGTGATTCCGGGACTAGCACAGATACGCAGTATTTT.

This clonotype appeared many times. The genes are TRBV4-2 and TRBJ2-1, with 10 bases identical to TRBD2. The germline gives CDR1 LGHNA, CDR2 YNFKEQ. The CDR3 sequence is 12 residues long. V gave up 3 bases and J gave up 13 bases; unmatched junction bases: 3. CDR3 sequence (DNA): TGTGCCAGCAGCCACCTAGCGGGAGACCAGTTCTTC. This codes for CASSHLAGDQFF.

This clonotype occurred many times. The V call is TRBV4-3, the J call TRBJ2-5, with D maybe TRBD1 (5 bases). Trimming stripped 0 bases from V and 1 base from J, with 9 bases between. Germline V gene sequence: CDR1 LGHNA, CDR2 YSLEER. CDR3 length: 15 residues. DNA for the CDR3: TGCGCCAGCAGCCAAGACAGGGCCTCCCAAGAGACCCAGTACTTC. Amino acid sequence: CASSQDRASQETQYF.